These T cell receptor beta chains were read from a single sample in a study of OX40 agonist ivuxolimab in advanced cancers. This table comes from immunoSEQ multiplex PCR, and its TCRdb copy is limited to in-frame clones, with some not included. The sample lists roughly 64,000 clones, 70% to 90% occurring once. Material: CD4+ or CD8+ T cells sorted from blood, obtained in a trial of the OX40 agonist ivuxolimab. These receptors were taken from an adult with an advanced solid tumor such as melanoma, head and neck, liver or kidney cancer. CDR3s include the opening cysteine and the closing phenylalanine or tryptophan. D genes are given only for firm matches. Part of the rows lack a size; the others show once, few, many or a class for expanded clones.

TRBV7-2,TRBJ2-7,NA,TRBD2,TGTGCCAGCAGCCAACCAGCGGGAGGGCCGTCCGAGCAGTACTTC,CASSQPAGGPSEQYF
TRBV30,TRBJ2-7,NA,NA,TGTGCCTGGAGTAGAAGGGGACCGTACGAGCAGTACTTC,CAWSRRGPYEQYF
TRBV5-1,TRBJ2-1,NA,NA,TGCGCCAGCAGCTTGGTTAGTAGTTTGTACAATGAGCAGTTCTTC,CASSLVSSLYNEQFF
TRBV28,TRBJ1-5,NA,TRBD1,TGTGCCAGCAGCGAGACCGGACAGGGGGCGAATCAGCCCCAGCATTTT,CASSETGQGANQPQHF
TRBV4-1,TRBJ2-2,NA,NA,TGCGCCAGCAGCCAAGATCTGGGGTCGAGAATGTGGACCGGGGAGCTGTTTTTT,CASSQDLGSRMWTGELFF
TRBV7-3,TRBJ2-5,NA,NA,TGTGCCAGCAGCTTAAATGGCAGGGCGGGAGAGACCCAGTACTTC,CASSLNGRAGETQYF
TRBV7-3,TRBJ2-3,few,NA,TGTGCCAGCAGCCTACTAGCTCCCGATACGCAGTATTTT,CASSLLAPDTQYF
TRBV30,TRBJ1-6,NA,NA,TGTGCCTGGTCGTCATCCTATAATTCACCCCTCCACTTT,CAWSSSYNSPLHF
TRBV7-8,TRBJ1-1,NA,TRBD1,TGTGCCAGCAGCCCTGGGGACAGGGGGTTTTCTTTCTTT,CASSPGDRGFSFF
TRBV6-5,TRBJ2-1,few,NA,TGTGCCAGCAGTACAAAGGGGTCAAGTGAGCAGTTCTTC,CASSTKGSSEQFF
TRBV11-2,TRBJ2-7,NA,TRBD1,TGTGCCAGCAGCATACCCCTACAGGGGATCTACTCCTACGAGCAGTACTTC,CASSIPLQGIYSYEQYF
TRBV2,TRBJ1-1,NA,TRBD1,TGTGCCAGCATCATAACACAGGGGGTTGGAACTGAAGCTTTCTTT,CASIITQGVGTEAFF
TRBV11-3,TRBJ2-3,NA,TRBD2,TGTGCCAGCAGCCTAGGGCTAGCGGGAGTAGATACGCAGTATTTT,CASSLGLAGVDTQYF
TRBV6-5,TRBJ2-1,NA,NA,TGTGCCAGCAGTTCCCCTCGATCGGGGTTAGATGAGCAGTTCTTC,CASSSPRSGLDEQFF
TRBV5-1,TRBJ2-3,NA,TRBD2,TGCGCCAGCAGCTATCGTGGGACTAGCGGTTACACAGATACGCAGTATTTT,CASSYRGTSGYTDTQYF
TRBV5-1,TRBJ2-1,NA,TRBD2,TGCGCCAGCAGCTTGGAGACTAGCGGGGGGGCCTTTGAGCAGTTCTTC,CASSLETSGGAFEQFF
TRBV7-9,TRBJ1-5,NA,NA,TGTGCCAGCAGCTTTTATGGTCAGCCCCAGCATTTT,CASSFYGQPQHF
TRBV30,TRBJ2-7,NA,NA,TGTGCCTGGAGCTCGGGCAGGGGGGACGAGCAGTACTTC,CAWSSGRGDEQYF
TRBV10-3,TRBJ1-1,NA,TRBD1,TGTGCCATCAGGGGGACAGTCAACACTGAAGCTTTCTTT,CAIRGTVNTEAFF
TRBV30,TRBJ2-7,once,TRBD1,TGTGCCTTGACCCGACAGGGGAGGCGTAGTGAGCAGTACTTC,CALTRQGRRSEQYF
TRBV13,TRBJ2-3,NA,TRBD2,TGTGCCAGCAGCTTCCTAGCGGGAGAGAGCACAGATACGCAGTATTTT,CASSFLAGESTDTQYF
TRBV28,TRBJ2-1,NA,NA,TGTGCCAGCACCAGGGGGGACTACTACAATGAGCAGTTCTTC,CASTRGDYYNEQFF
TRBV4-3,TRBJ1-2,NA,NA,TGCGCCAGCAGCCGAGCAGGGAATGGCTACACCTTC,CASSRAGNGYTF
TRBV28,TRBJ2-2,NA,NA,TGTGCCAGCAGTTTTCCGGGAGCGAACACCGGGGAGCTGTTTTTT,CASSFPGANTGELFF
TRBV28,TRBJ2-1,NA,NA,TGTGCCAGCAGTTTATTTTCGGGGGAGCAGTTCTTC,CASSLFSGEQFF
TRBV12-1,TRBJ2-3,NA,NA,TGTGCCAGCCCCCGGGAGTGTCCGACTCGGGGGGGAGCCTTTAGCACAGATACGCAGTATTTT,CASPRECPTRGGAFSTDTQYF
TRBV11-1,TRBJ1-4,NA,NA,TGTGCCAGCAGCTTGCGACTCAACCCTGGAAAACTGTTTTTT,CASSLRLNPGKLFF
TRBV4-2,TRBJ1-6,NA,TRBD1,TGTGCCAGCAGCCAAGAAGTAGGGGGACAGGGGGACCCCCTCCACTTT,CASSQEVGGQGDPLHF
TRBV6-1,TRBJ1-2,NA,NA,TGTGCCAGCAGTGTACAGGCTAACTATGGCTACACCTTC,CASSVQANYGYTF
TRBV30,TRBJ2-4,NA,NA,TGTGCCTGGGGTAACCCTCTCAGGGAGGCCAAAAACATTCAGTACTTC,CAWGNPLREAKNIQYF